A selection of T cell receptor beta chains follows, all from one sample in a study of T-cell reconstitution after alpha-beta-depleted transplantation in children. MiXCR, applied by TCRdb to the PCR reads, yields one record per CDR3 protein. The sample records roughly 350,000 distinct CDR3 sequences, over 9% being singletons. Sequenced material: PBMCs from the stem cell graft donor, taken from the stem cell graft. These receptors came from a human donor who donated a stem cell graft to a child with acute lymphoblastic leukemia. CDR3s include the opening cysteine and the closing phenylalanine or tryptophan. Fields, in order: D gene, V gene, J gene, clone size, CDR3 protein, CDR3 DNA. A D gene is named only where the DNA matches it firmly. Clone size is not always given. Where it is, it says once, few, many or a class for expanded clones.

-,TRBV12-3/TRBV12-4,TRBJ2-7,many,CASSFGSGVLTYEQYF,TGTGCCAGCAGTTTCGGTTCCGGGGTCCTTACCTACGAGCAGTACTTC
-,TRBV6-2/TRBV6-3,TRBJ2-1,-,CASSPLDTYNEQFF,TGTGCCAGCAGTCCCCTCGACACCTACAATGAGCAGTTCTTC
-,TRBV20-1,TRBJ2-4,-,CSARVGGFGNIQYF,TGCAGTGCTAGAGTAGGAGGGTTCGGAAACATTCAGTACTTC
-,TRBV5-1,TRBJ1-5,-,CASSLGLRENQPQHF,TGCGCCAGCAGCTTGGGCCTCAGGGAAAATCAGCCCCAGCATTTT
-,TRBV7-6,TRBJ2-2,-,CASSLEGGVRTGELFF,TGTGCCAGCAGCTTAGAAGGTGGGGTCAGGACCGGGGAGCTGTTTTTT
-,TRBV15,TRBJ2-2,many,CATSGRNTGELFF,TGTGCCACCAGCGGGCGGAACACCGGGGAGCTGTTTTTT
-,TRBV4-1,TRBJ2-6,few,CASSQERLGGANVLTF,TGCGCCAGCAGCCAAGAGAGGTTGGGAGGGGCCAACGTCCTGACTTTC
-,TRBV19,TRBJ2-1,-,CASSRQPSYNEQFF,TGTGCCAGCTCAAGACAGCCTTCCTACAATGAGCAGTTCTTC
-,TRBV29-1,TRBJ2-1,few,CSAKILGGQFF,TGCAGCGCCAAGATCCTGGGTGGACAGTTCTTC
-,TRBV7-9,TRBJ1-6,-,CASSLARLNNSPLHF,TGTGCCAGCAGCTTAGCGCGGCTTAATAATTCACCCCTCCACTTT
TRBD2,TRBV7-2,TRBJ2-1,-,CASSLDSSGRKYEQFF,TGTGCCAGCAGCTTAGATTCTAGCGGGAGAAAGTATGAGCAGTTCTTC
TRBD2,TRBV13,TRBJ2-7,few,CASSLKQGLAAYEQYF,TGTGCCAGCAGCTTAAAACAGGGACTAGCGGCCTACGAGCAGTACTTC
-,TRBV29-1,TRBJ1-1,few,CSGAEGMNTEAFF,TGCAGCGGAGCTGAGGGCATGAACACTGAAGCTTTCTTT
-,TRBV3-1,TRBJ2-2,-,CASRERITGELFF,TGTGCCAGCAGGGAGCGGATCACAGGGGAGCTGTTTTTT
-,TRBV6-5,TRBJ2-3,many,CASKIWAGVTDTQYF,TGTGCCAGCAAGATTTGGGCAGGGGTGACAGATACGCAGTATTTT
-,TRBV7-9,TRBJ1-1,-,CASSLRVTGWGTEAFF,TGTGCCAGCAGCTTAAGGGTGACAGGTTGGGGCACTGAAGCTTTCTTT
-,TRBV7-6,TRBJ2-6,-,CASSPRTGSGANVLTF,TGTGCCAGCAGCCCTCGGACTGGCTCTGGGGCCAACGTCCTGACTTTC
TRBD2,TRBV28,TRBJ2-7,many,CASSSRTSRYEQYF,TGTGCCAGCAGTTCCCGGACTAGTCGGTACGAGCAGTACTTC
-,TRBV5-6,TRBJ2-1,few,CASSLANLFTGTVHHNEQFF,TGTGCCAGCAGCTTGGCTAACCTTTTTACCGGGACGGTGCACCACAATGAGCAGTTCTTC
-,TRBV5-1,TRBJ1-1,few,CASSLGDTLNTEAFF,TGCGCCAGCAGCTTGGGTGACACTCTTAACACTGAAGCTTTCTTT
-,TRBV7-2,TRBJ2-1,few,CASSSAARSNSYNEQFF,TGTGCCAGCAGTTCAGCGGCCCGGAGCAACTCCTACAATGAGCAGTTCTTC
TRBD2,TRBV6-1,TRBJ2-2,few,CASSQRTRTSHTGELFF,TGTGCCAGCAGCCAAAGAACAAGGACTAGCCACACCGGGGAGCTGTTTTTT
-,TRBV4-2,TRBJ2-7,-,CASSQGGVGQASYEQYF,TGTGCCAGCAGCCAAGGGGGGGTAGGACAGGCTTCTTACGAGCAGTACTTC
-,TRBV7-2,TRBJ2-7,few,CASSFGPREQYF,TGTGCCAGCAGCTTTGGTCCTAGAGAGCAGTACTTC
-,TRBV9,TRBJ2-5,-,CASSALGGTQYF,TGTGCCAGCAGCGCCCTTGGGGGGACCCAGTACTTC
TRBD2,TRBV7-9,TRBJ2-4,-,CASSLLGGRAKNIQYF,TGTGCCAGCAGCTTACTGGGCGGGAGGGCCAAAAACATTCAGTACTTC
-,TRBV4-1,TRBJ2-1,many,CASSPDYIGGMGAYNEQFF,TGCGCCAGCAGCCCGGACTATATAGGCGGGATGGGAGCCTACAATGAGCAGTTCTTC
TRBD2,TRBV20-1,TRBJ2-1,many,CSVLADNEQFF,TGCAGCGTACTAGCGGACAATGAGCAGTTCTTC
-,TRBV12-3/TRBV12-4,TRBJ1-2,few,CASSRNYGYTF,TGTGCCAGCAGTAGGAACTATGGCTACACCTTC
-,TRBV20-1,TRBJ2-3,-,CSALHRGTDTQYF,TGCAGTGCTTTACATAGAGGCACAGATACGCAGTATTTT
-,TRBV6-1,TRBJ2-1,many,CASSGKRYNEQFF,TGTGCCAGCAGTGGAAAGCGGTACAATGAGCAGTTCTTC
-,TRBV5-1,TRBJ2-3,many,CASRQGTGTDTQYF,TGCGCCAGCAGACAGGGTACCGGCACAGATACGCAGTATTTT
TRBD2,TRBV5-1,TRBJ2-1,few,CASSSYLLAGDHEQFF,TGCGCCAGCAGCTCCTACCTACTAGCGGGAGATCATGAGCAGTTCTTC
TRBD2,TRBV29-1,TRBJ2-1,few,CSVTLDPGLAGGNEQFF,TGCAGCGTGACTTTAGATCCGGGACTAGCGGGAGGGAATGAGCAGTTCTTC
TRBD2,TRBV5-1,TRBJ2-1,-,CASSPSGRRNNEQFF,TGCGCCAGCAGCCCCAGCGGGAGGAGGAACAATGAGCAGTTCTTC
TRBD2,TRBV7-3,TRBJ2-1,few,CASSLTVGGRAPNEQFF,TGTGCCAGCAGCTTAACGGTTGGCGGGAGAGCCCCAAATGAGCAGTTCTTC
-,TRBV12-3/TRBV12-4,TRBJ2-3,few,CASSPFGGSTDTQYF,TGTGCCAGCAGCCCGTTCGGCGGGAGCACAGATACGCAGTATTTT
TRBD2,TRBV29-1,TRBJ2-7,-,CSVYGLAQASSYEQYF,TGCAGCGTCTACGGACTAGCGCAGGCCTCCTCCTACGAGCAGTACTTC
-,TRBV4-2,TRBJ2-7,many,CASSQYPGRAYEQYF,TGTGCCAGCAGCCAATATCCGGGACGAGCCTACGAGCAGTACTTC
-,TRBV7-9,TRBJ1-2,-,CASSLPGHEHYGYTF,TGTGCCAGCAGCCTACCGGGACACGAGCACTATGGCTACACCTTC
-,TRBV6-2/TRBV6-3,TRBJ2-3,few,CASTQADTQYF,TGTGCCAGCACTCAGGCAGATACGCAGTATTTT
-,TRBV7-2,TRBJ2-3,-,CASSLVALPSTDTQYF,TGTGCCAGCAGCTTAGTGGCTCTCCCTAGCACAGATACGCAGTATTTT
-,TRBV5-1,TRBJ2-1,-,CASSDGLYNEQFF,TGCGCCAGCAGCGACGGCTTGTACAATGAGCAGTTCTTC
-,TRBV20-1,TRBJ2-3,-,CSAREHTDTQYF,TGCAGTGCTAGAGAACACACAGATACGCAGTATTTT
TRBD2,TRBV9,TRBJ2-7,few,CASSANPGLAGPMAYEQYF,TGTGCCAGCAGCGCTAACCCGGGACTAGCGGGCCCTATGGCCTACGAGCAGTACTTC
-,TRBV6-5,TRBJ1-3,many,CASSYDNPLFRSSGNTIYF,TGTGCCAGCAGTTACGACAATCCCCTATTTCGAAGCTCTGGAAACACCATATATTTT
-,TRBV4-1,TRBJ2-7,-,CASSQDEGSSYEQYF,TGCGCCAGCAGCCAAGATGAGGGGAGCTCCTACGAGCAGTACTTC
-,TRBV7-6,TRBJ1-2,few,CASSPYQGGHGYTF,TGTGCCAGCAGCCCCTACCAGGGAGGGCATGGCTACACCTTC
TRBD2,TRBV5-1,TRBJ2-1,few,CASTWRVGGGSINEQFF,TGCGCCAGCACCTGGCGCGTCGGGGGGGGCTCCATCAATGAGCAGTTCTTC
-,TRBV7-9,TRBJ2-3,-,CASSSRRESTDTQYF,TGTGCCAGCAGCTCCCGCAGGGAAAGCACAGATACGCAGTATTTT